Described below is a single T cell receptor (beta chain) sequence and its context. Germline CDR1 is GTSNPN and CDR2 is SVGIG (reference sequence). There are 13 residues in the CDR3. The V and J ends lost 5 bases and 2 bases respectively, with 12 bases between them. This record belongs to a study of shared clonotypes between healthy human individuals. Clones were read by immunoSEQ multiplex PCR, and TCRdb kept only the in-frame ones, dropping some. The table includes 2 million to 2.5 million clones, approximately 94% detected once. The sample was naive CD4+ T cells sorted from blood. Noted subset: CD45RA+ positively selected. This rearrangement joins TRBV30 to TRBJ1-1; D ambiguous. The sequence came from a man between 18 and 35 years old in good health. CDR3 nucleotide sequence: TGTGCCTGGGGTCACTCCTCCAACACTGAAGCTTTCTTT. This translates into CAWGHSSNTEAFF.